A selection of T cell receptor beta chains follows, all from one sample in a study of blood T cell repertoires in COVID-19. TCRdb's copy holds only in-frame clones and misses some; the assay was immunoSEQ multiplex PCR. The data show some 170,000 clones, with approximately 80% seen just once and 6.5% to 9% held by the top ten. The specimen sequenced was peripheral blood. These receptors originate from a woman aged 40 to 50 with COVID-19, enrolled during active disease. Both conserved end residues are part of each CDR3. The D gene is left open where the match is weak. Clone size is given for some rows only: seen once, a few or many times, or a class if the clone is expanded.

D gene: TRBD1
clone size: .
J gene: TRBJ2-5
V gene: TRBV11-2
CDR3 protein: CASSPDRGIETQYF
CDR3 DNA: TGTGCCAGCAGCCCGGACAGGGGGATAGAGACCCAGTACTTC

D gene: TRBD1
clone size: .
J gene: TRBJ2-5
V gene: TRBV2
CDR3 protein: CASRGQGATPETQYF
CDR3 DNA: TGTGCCAGCAGGGGACAGGGAGCAACCCCAGAGACCCAGTACTTC

D gene: TRBD2
clone size: once
J gene: TRBJ2-7
V gene: TRBV14
CDR3 protein: CASSQAGVDSTYEQYF
CDR3 DNA: TGTGCCAGCAGTCAGGCGGGAGTGGACTCTACCTACGAGCAGTACTTC

D gene: TRBD2
clone size: once
J gene: TRBJ2-3
V gene: TRBV7-3
CDR3 protein: CASSPLGTSGITDTQYF
CDR3 DNA: TGTGCCAGCAGCCCTCTTGGTACTAGCGGGATTACAGATACGCAGTATTTT

D gene: .
clone size: .
J gene: TRBJ2-1
V gene: TRBV7-2
CDR3 protein: CASSLDRGLYNEQFF
CDR3 DNA: TGTGCCAGCAGCTTAGATAGGGGACTGTACAATGAGCAGTTCTTC

D gene: TRBD1
clone size: .
J gene: TRBJ1-5
V gene: TRBV5-6
CDR3 protein: CASSLQGPNQPQHF
CDR3 DNA: TGTGCCAGCAGCTTACAGGGGCCTAATCAGCCCCAGCATTTT

D gene: .
clone size: .
J gene: TRBJ2-5
V gene: TRBV27
CDR3 protein: CASSPVGAQETQYF
CDR3 DNA: TGTGCCAGCAGTCCAGTGGGGGCCCAAGAGACCCAGTACTTC

D gene: .
clone size: .
J gene: TRBJ1-3
V gene: TRBV5-1
CDR3 protein: CASSLALLEASSGNTIYF
CDR3 DNA: TGCGCCAGCAGCTTGGCCTTGTTGGAGGCTTCCTCTGGAAACACCATATATTTT

D gene: .
clone size: many
J gene: TRBJ2-2
V gene: TRBV5-1
CDR3 protein: CASSLGRGWNTGELFF
CDR3 DNA: TGCGCCAGCAGCTTGGGGAGGGGCTGGAACACCGGGGAGCTGTTTTTT

D gene: TRBD2
clone size: .
J gene: TRBJ2-7
V gene: TRBV27
CDR3 protein: CASSPSGLVEQYF
CDR3 DNA: TGTGCCAGCAGTCCATCGGGACTAGTAGAGCAGTACTTC

D gene: TRBD1
clone size: once
J gene: TRBJ2-5
V gene: TRBV7-2
CDR3 protein: CASSSRKGNRQGIKETQYF
CDR3 DNA: TGTGCCAGCAGCTCCCGGAAGGGGAATAGACAGGGTATCAAAGAGACCCAGTACTTC

D gene: .
clone size: .
J gene: TRBJ2-7
V gene: TRBV5-1
CDR3 protein: CASSFQALSYEQYF
CDR3 DNA: TGCGCCAGCAGCTTTCAAGCGTTATCCTACGAGCAGTACTTC

D gene: TRBD2
clone size: .
J gene: TRBJ2-2
V gene: TRBV2
CDR3 protein: CASSISGSYTGELFF
CDR3 DNA: TGTGCCAGCAGTATTAGCGGGAGTTACACCGGGGAGCTGTTTTTT

D gene: .
clone size: .
J gene: TRBJ1-5
V gene: TRBV6-5
CDR3 protein: CASSHDRSNNQPQHF
CDR3 DNA: TGTGCCAGCAGTCACGACAGAAGCAACAATCAGCCCCAGCATTTT

D gene: TRBD1
clone size: .
J gene: TRBJ1-5
V gene: TRBV5-1
CDR3 protein: CASSQGTGVTQPQHF
CDR3 DNA: TGCGCCAGCAGCCAGGGGACAGGGGTTACCCAGCCCCAGCATTTT

D gene: .
clone size: .
J gene: TRBJ2-3
V gene: TRBV7-9
CDR3 protein: CASSSVTDTQYF
CDR3 DNA: TGTGCCAGCAGCTCGGTAACAGATACGCAGTATTTT

D gene: .
clone size: .
J gene: TRBJ2-2
V gene: TRBV7-8
CDR3 protein: CASSLVLEPMYNTGELFF
CDR3 DNA: TGTGCCAGCAGCTTAGTACTAGAACCGATGTATAACACCGGGGAGCTGTTTTTT

D gene: TRBD1
clone size: .
J gene: TRBJ2-7
V gene: TRBV28
CDR3 protein: CASSSDFRDRDLAVHF
CDR3 DNA: TGTGCCAGCAGTTCTGACTTCCGGGACAGGGATCTCGCCGTGCACTTC

D gene: .
clone size: once
J gene: TRBJ1-2
V gene: TRBV24-1
CDR3 protein: CATSDPYPGSLGGYTF
CDR3 DNA: TGTGCCACCAGTGACCCATATCCAGGGTCTCTAGGCGGCTACACCTTC

D gene: TRBD1
clone size: .
J gene: TRBJ1-6
V gene: TRBV9
CDR3 protein: CASREGTGDHNSPLHF
CDR3 DNA: TGTGCCAGCAGGGAGGGGACAGGGGACCATAATTCACCCCTCCACTTT

D gene: .
clone size: .
J gene: TRBJ2-7
V gene: TRBV28
CDR3 protein: CASISAEKAYEQYF
CDR3 DNA: TGTGCCAGCATTTCAGCGGAAAAGGCCTACGAGCAGTACTTC

D gene: .
clone size: .
J gene: TRBJ2-2
V gene: TRBV7-6
CDR3 protein: CASSPNSGGYTGELFF
CDR3 DNA: TGTGCCAGCAGCCCAAACTCGGGGGGCTACACCGGGGAGCTGTTTTTT

D gene: TRBD1
clone size: .
J gene: TRBJ2-5
V gene: TRBV5-1
CDR3 protein: CASSSWGTAQETQYF
CDR3 DNA: TGCGCCAGCAGCTCCTGGGGGACAGCCCAAGAGACCCAGTACTTC

D gene: TRBD1
clone size: .
J gene: TRBJ2-4
V gene: TRBV7-9
CDR3 protein: CASSAGTGEMAKNIQYF
CDR3 DNA: TGTGCCAGCAGCGCGGGGACAGGGGAAATGGCCAAAAACATTCAGTACTTC

D gene: TRBD2
clone size: .
J gene: TRBJ2-1
V gene: TRBV12-3/TRBV12-4
CDR3 protein: CASRGSGRGEQFF
CDR3 DNA: TGTGCCAGCAGAGGGAGCGGGAGGGGTGAGCAGTTCTTC

D gene: TRBD1
clone size: .
J gene: TRBJ2-7
V gene: TRBV5-1
CDR3 protein: CASSGGTGSYEQYF
CDR3 DNA: TGCGCCAGCAGCGGCGGGACAGGGTCCTACGAGCAGTACTTC

D gene: .
clone size: .
J gene: TRBJ2-1
V gene: TRBV10-1
CDR3 protein: CASSESSGYGQFF
CDR3 DNA: TGCGCCAGCAGTGAGTCAAGCGGGTATGGGCAGTTCTTC

D gene: .
clone size: once
J gene: TRBJ2-1
V gene: TRBV18
CDR3 protein: CASSPTTTNEQFF
CDR3 DNA: TGTGCCAGCTCACCTACAACTACCAATGAGCAGTTCTTC

D gene: .
clone size: .
J gene: TRBJ1-5
V gene: TRBV21-1
CDR3 protein: CASSTSGTPCSNQPQHF
CDR3 DNA: TGTGCCAGCAGCACTAGCGGGACACCTTGTAGCAATCAGCCCCAGCATTTT

D gene: .
clone size: .
J gene: TRBJ2-3
V gene: TRBV6-5
CDR3 protein: CASTEDRDTQYF
CDR3 DNA: TGTGCCAGCACCGAAGATAGAGATACGCAGTATTTT

D gene: .
clone size: .
J gene: TRBJ1-1
V gene: TRBV18
CDR3 protein: CASSPRGRNTEAFF
CDR3 DNA: TGTGCCAGCTCACCCCGGGGAAGGAACACTGAAGCTTTCTTT

D gene: .
clone size: .
J gene: TRBJ2-5
V gene: TRBV7-9
CDR3 protein: CASSFSYGEETQYF
CDR3 DNA: TGTGCCAGCTCCTTCTCCTACGGGGAAGAGACCCAGTACTTC

D gene: .
clone size: .
J gene: TRBJ2-3
V gene: TRBV6-6
CDR3 protein: CASSYPSLRTQYF
CDR3 DNA: TGTGCCAGCAGTTATCCTTCTCTGCGTACGCAGTATTTT

D gene: .
clone size: .
J gene: TRBJ1-2
V gene: TRBV15
CDR3 protein: CATSGGSFYGYTF
CDR3 DNA: TGTGCCACCTCGGGGGGGAGCTTCTATGGCTACACCTTC

D gene: .
clone size: .
J gene: TRBJ2-3
V gene: TRBV18
CDR3 protein: CASSPGQDTQYF
CDR3 DNA: TGTGCCAGCTCACCAGGGCAGGATACGCAGTATTTT

D gene: .
clone size: .
J gene: TRBJ2-5
V gene: TRBV5-1
CDR3 protein: CASSLGVRGIYF
CDR3 DNA: TGCGCCAGCAGCTTGGGTGTTCGGGGGATCTACTTC

D gene: .
clone size: .
J gene: TRBJ2-7
V gene: TRBV12-3/TRBV12-4
CDR3 protein: CASSLKGNHEQYF
CDR3 DNA: TGTGCCAGCAGTTTAAAGGGGAACCACGAGCAGTACTTC

D gene: TRBD1
clone size: .
J gene: TRBJ2-7
V gene: TRBV19
CDR3 protein: CASSPGQSYEQYF
CDR3 DNA: TGTGCCAGTAGCCCGGGACAGTCCTACGAGCAGTACTTC

D gene: TRBD1
clone size: .
J gene: TRBJ1-5
V gene: TRBV28
CDR3 protein: CASIRQGNNQPQHF
CDR3 DNA: TGTGCCAGCATCAGACAGGGGAACAATCAGCCCCAGCATTTT

D gene: .
clone size: .
J gene: TRBJ2-2
V gene: TRBV15
CDR3 protein: CATSSYTGSGELFF
CDR3 DNA: TGTGCCACCAGCTCTTATACAGGGTCCGGGGAGCTGTTTTTT

D gene: .
clone size: .
J gene: TRBJ2-3
V gene: TRBV25-1
CDR3 protein: CASTDIFTSTDTQYF
CDR3 DNA: TGTGCCAGCACGGACATTTTCACTAGCACAGATACGCAGTATTTT

D gene: TRBD1
clone size: .
J gene: TRBJ1-2
V gene: TRBV27
CDR3 protein: CAAGDRTINYGYTF
CDR3 DNA: TGTGCCGCAGGGGACAGGACCATTAACTATGGCTACACCTTC

D gene: .
clone size: .
J gene: TRBJ1-5
V gene: TRBV18
CDR3 protein: CASSPGARGNQPQHF
CDR3 DNA: TGTGCCAGCTCACCTGGGGCTCGTGGCAATCAGCCCCAGCATTTT

D gene: .
clone size: .
J gene: TRBJ1-1
V gene: TRBV29-1
CDR3 protein: CSAGGDKGVKTEAFF
CDR3 DNA: TGCAGCGCCGGCGGAGACAAGGGGGTTAAGACTGAAGCTTTCTTT

D gene: .
clone size: .
J gene: TRBJ1-1
V gene: TRBV14
CDR3 protein: CASSQLIETEAFF
CDR3 DNA: TGTGCCAGCAGCCAACTAATAGAGACTGAAGCTTTCTTT

D gene: .
clone size: .
J gene: TRBJ2-7
V gene: TRBV7-2
CDR3 protein: CASSIVTGESYEQYF
CDR3 DNA: TGTGCCAGCAGCATCGTCACGGGAGAGTCCTACGAGCAGTACTTC

D gene: .
clone size: .
J gene: TRBJ1-4
V gene: TRBV7-9
CDR3 protein: CASIQISDSLDEKLFF
CDR3 DNA: TGTGCCAGCATCCAAATTTCGGACAGTCTGGATGAAAAACTGTTTTTT

D gene: TRBD1
clone size: few
J gene: TRBJ1-4
V gene: TRBV19
CDR3 protein: CASRDRVVTEKLFF
CDR3 DNA: TGTGCCAGTAGGGACAGGGTAGTCACTGAAAAACTGTTTTTT

D gene: TRBD1
clone size: .
J gene: TRBJ2-7
V gene: TRBV6-1
CDR3 protein: CASSGFSQGATYEQYF
CDR3 DNA: TGTGCCAGCAGTGGCTTTTCACAGGGGGCTACCTACGAGCAGTACTTC

D gene: TRBD1
clone size: .
J gene: TRBJ2-1
V gene: TRBV28
CDR3 protein: CAAEGQGYNEQFF
CDR3 DNA: TGTGCCGCCGAGGGACAGGGTTACAATGAGCAGTTCTTC

D gene: TRBD1
clone size: .
J gene: TRBJ1-2
V gene: TRBV19
CDR3 protein: CASSIDPQGGWYGYTF
CDR3 DNA: TGTGCCAGTAGTATAGACCCCCAGGGGGGATGGTATGGCTACACCTTC

D gene: TRBD1
clone size: once
J gene: TRBJ1-2
V gene: TRBV5-6
CDR3 protein: CASSSDRGNYGYTF
CDR3 DNA: TGTGCCAGCAGTTCGGACAGGGGTAACTATGGCTACACCTTC

D gene: TRBD2
clone size: .
J gene: TRBJ2-3
V gene: TRBV6-4
CDR3 protein: CASSDRTGGQDTQYF
CDR3 DNA: TGTGCCAGCAGTGACAGGACGGGGGGGCAAGATACGCAGTATTTT

D gene: TRBD1
clone size: .
J gene: TRBJ1-2
V gene: TRBV7-8
CDR3 protein: CASSPPTGYNYGYTF
CDR3 DNA: TGTGCCAGCAGTCCGCCGACAGGGTACAACTATGGCTACACCTTC

D gene: TRBD1
clone size: once
J gene: TRBJ1-3
V gene: TRBV6-5
CDR3 protein: CASSYSRQGFRNTIYF
CDR3 DNA: TGTGCCAGCAGTTACTCGAGACAGGGTTTTAGAAACACCATATATTTT

D gene: TRBD1
clone size: once
J gene: TRBJ2-3
V gene: TRBV5-1
CDR3 protein: CASSRDRGADTQYF
CDR3 DNA: TGCGCCAGCAGCAGAGACAGGGGGGCAGATACGCAGTATTTT

D gene: TRBD1
clone size: .
J gene: TRBJ1-2
V gene: TRBV27
CDR3 protein: CASTSVPGQGRYGYTF
CDR3 DNA: TGTGCCAGCACCTCTGTACCGGGACAGGGACGTTATGGCTACACCTTC

D gene: TRBD2
clone size: .
J gene: TRBJ2-1
V gene: TRBV6-6
CDR3 protein: CASSRTSGGAEFYNEQFF
CDR3 DNA: TGTGCCAGCAGTCGGACTAGCGGGGGGGCGGAGTTCTACAATGAGCAGTTCTTC

D gene: TRBD1
clone size: .
J gene: TRBJ2-7
V gene: TRBV28
CDR3 protein: CASSRPGTGKSEQYF
CDR3 DNA: TGTGCCAGCAGCCGACCCGGGACAGGGAAGAGCGAGCAGTACTTC

D gene: .
clone size: few
J gene: TRBJ2-7
V gene: TRBV18
CDR3 protein: CASSPPGQVGF
CDR3 DNA: TGTGCCAGCTCACCACCGGGGCAGGTTGGTTTC